At least ten counts were recorded for the clone carrying this T cell receptor beta chain. The antigen remains unidentified. The CDR3 has 15 residues. The ends were cut back, 1 base at V and 2 bases at J, with 13 bases in the middle. Germline V lookup: CDR1 SGHRS, CDR2 YFSETQ. There were TCR beta CDR3 regions amplified from RNA transcripts. HTBI primers drove first-round RT-PCR of the TCR CDR3. TCRdb processed the multiplex PCR reads anew with MiXCR; each CDR3 protein has one entry. The sample carries approximately 95,000 distinct CDR3 sequences, about 40% recorded once. This sample stems from a study of T cells in Graves' hyperthyroidism and ophthalmopathy. General study points: Ophthalmopathy prediction by the model preceded onset by a median about 6 months.

An absence of ophthalmopathy progression within 18 months meant stable Graves' hyperthyroidism. Participants, patients aged 18 to 65, had newly diagnosed hyperthyroidism with a duration under 2 months. For the diagnoses, clinical symptoms, serum thyroxine and TRAb, thyroid ultrasound and orbital computed tomography were used. The sample was peripheral blood or thyroid tissue (not recorded which). The clonotype originates from a woman between 25 and 40 years old with Graves' hyperthyroidism. This chain connects TRBV5-1 to TRBJ2-7; D possibly corresponds to TRBD1 (6 bases). CDR3 nucleotides: TGCGCCAGCAGCTTGTCAGGACAGCAAACCTACGAGCAGTACTTC. Translation: CASSLSGQQTYEQYF.